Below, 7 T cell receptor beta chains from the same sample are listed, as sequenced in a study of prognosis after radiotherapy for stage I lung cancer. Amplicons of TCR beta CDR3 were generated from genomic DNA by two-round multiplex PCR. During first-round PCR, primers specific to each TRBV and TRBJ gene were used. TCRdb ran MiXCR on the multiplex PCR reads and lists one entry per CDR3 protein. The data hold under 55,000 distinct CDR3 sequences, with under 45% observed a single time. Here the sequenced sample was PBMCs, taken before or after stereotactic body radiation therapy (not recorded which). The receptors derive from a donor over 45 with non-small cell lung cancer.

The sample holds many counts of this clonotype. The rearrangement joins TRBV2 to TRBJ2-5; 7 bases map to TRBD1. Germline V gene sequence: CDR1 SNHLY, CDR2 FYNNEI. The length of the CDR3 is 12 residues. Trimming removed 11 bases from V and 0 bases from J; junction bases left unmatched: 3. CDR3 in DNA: TGTGCCGGTGGACAGGACCAAGAGACCCAGTACTTC. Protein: CAGGQDQETQYF.

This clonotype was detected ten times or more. The CDR3 region is CASSQDFNQPQHF. For the CDR3, the DNA is TGTGCCAGCAGCCAAGATTTTAATCAGCCCCAGCATTTT. This chain links TRBV14 with TRBJ1-5; no clear D. Trimming cost V 0 bases and J 4 bases, with 4 bases left between them. CDR1 and CDR2 (germline): SGHDN, FVKESK. This CDR3 comprises 13 residues.

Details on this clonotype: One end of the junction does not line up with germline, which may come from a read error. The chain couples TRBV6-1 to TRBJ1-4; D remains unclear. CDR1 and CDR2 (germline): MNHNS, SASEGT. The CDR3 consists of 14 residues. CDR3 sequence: CAISELGPSQKLFF. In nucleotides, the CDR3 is TGTGCCATCAGTGAACTGGGCCCCAGCCAAAAACTGTTTTTT.

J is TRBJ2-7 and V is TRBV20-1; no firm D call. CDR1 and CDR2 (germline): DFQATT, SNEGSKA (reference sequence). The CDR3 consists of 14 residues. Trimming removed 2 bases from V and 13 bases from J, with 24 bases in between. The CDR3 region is CSARLAVASYDHYF. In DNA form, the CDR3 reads TGCAGTGCTAGATTGGCTGTAGCCTCCTACGATCATTACTTC.

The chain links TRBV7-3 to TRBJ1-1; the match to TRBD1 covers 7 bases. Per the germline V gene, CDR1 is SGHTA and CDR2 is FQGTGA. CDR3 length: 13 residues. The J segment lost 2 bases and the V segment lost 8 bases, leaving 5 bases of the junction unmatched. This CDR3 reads CASSTGANTEAFF. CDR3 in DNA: TGTGCCAGCTCCACAGGGGCCAACACTGAAGCTTTCTTT.

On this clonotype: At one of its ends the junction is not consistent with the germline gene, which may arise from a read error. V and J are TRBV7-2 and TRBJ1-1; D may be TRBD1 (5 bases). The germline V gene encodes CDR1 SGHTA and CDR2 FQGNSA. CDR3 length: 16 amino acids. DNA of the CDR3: TGTGCCAGTTTGACATGGCTAGCCCCTTCGGGGACTGAAGCTCTCTTT. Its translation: CASLTWLAPSGTEALF.

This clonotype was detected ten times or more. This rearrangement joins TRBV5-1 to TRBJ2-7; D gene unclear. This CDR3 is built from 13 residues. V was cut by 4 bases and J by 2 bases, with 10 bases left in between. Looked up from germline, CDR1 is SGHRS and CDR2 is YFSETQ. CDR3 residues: CASSPTGTYEQYF. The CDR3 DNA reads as TGCGCCAGCAGCCCCACTGGGACCTACGAGCAGTACTTC.